This TCR beta chain was profiled in a study of blood T cell repertoires in COVID-19. Turning to the study itself: Some COVID-19 samples were acute and others convalescent; all came from the United States, Italy and Spain. PBMCs, B-cell-depleted T cells, or T cells were the source of the cDNA or gDNA that made up the material.

Enrolment of Seattle patients took place during active infection, and they were followed longitudinally. Per the original methods: Estimates of nucleated cell counts were drawn from the amplification of reference gene primers. The data were produced by immunoSEQ multiplex PCR, yet TCRdb's version contains in-frame clones alone and is incomplete. V and J calls and clone size are given by that table; D and trimming were obtained from the DNA. The table shows approximately 350,000 clones, with roughly 90% occurring only once. The sequenced sample consisted of peripheral blood. The clonotype originates from a woman in her twenties or thirties with COVID-19, enrolled during active disease.

The CDR3 loop reads CASSQIPRLAEGRDNEQFF. As DNA, the CDR3 is TGCGCCAGCAGCCAAATCCCCCGACTAGCGGAAGGAAGGGACAATGAGCAGTTCTTC. The chain is built from TRBV4-3 and TRBJ2-1; 9 positions match TRBD2. The germline V gene has CDR1 LGHNA and CDR2 YSLEER. V shed 2 bases and J 5 bases; nucleotides not matched to a gene: 16. This CDR3 has 19 residues.